The rows below give T cell receptor beta chains drawn from one sample of a study of shared clonotypes between healthy human individuals. Data came from immunoSEQ multiplex PCR; TCRdb stores just in-frame clones and leaves some out. The top ten hold under 0.45% of the sample, which has 1,400,000 or so clones, approximately 98.5% seen once. Sample: naive CD4+ T cells sorted from blood. The receptors originated from a man aged 30 to 45 in good health. The CDR3 runs from the conserved cysteine through the conserved F or W. A D gene is named only where the DNA matches it firmly. Only part of the rows carry a size: once, few, many, or a class if the clone is expanded.

-,TRBV5-1,TRBJ1-1,-,CASSPPSGAGGMNTEAFF,TGCGCCAGCAGCCCTCCCTCGGGCGCGGGGGGCATGAACACTGAAGCTTTCTTT
TRBD2,TRBV5-1,TRBJ2-7,-,CASSSGTSIYEQYF,TGCGCCAGCAGTTCCGGGACTAGTATCTACGAGCAGTACTTC
TRBD1,TRBV15,TRBJ2-7,-,CATGPGDRGSLEQYF,TGTGCCACCGGACCTGGGGACAGGGGATCCCTCGAGCAGTACTTC
TRBD2,TRBV7-2,TRBJ2-5,-,CASSYRTSGSETQYF,TGTGCCAGCAGCTACCGGACTAGCGGGAGTGAGACCCAGTACTTC
TRBD2,TRBV9,TRBJ2-1,-,CASSVLPKSLAGAGAFNEQFF,TGTGCCAGCAGCGTGTTACCCAAGAGCCTAGCGGGAGCGGGGGCCTTCAATGAGCAGTTCTTC
TRBD2,TRBV25-1,TRBJ2-1,-,CASSESARLAGVYNEQFF,TGTGCCAGCAGTGAATCGGCCCGACTAGCGGGAGTTTACAATGAGCAGTTCTTC
-,TRBV30,TRBJ2-2,once,CAWGQLGELFF,TGTGCCTGGGGACAACTCGGGGAGCTGTTTTTT
-,TRBV5-6,TRBJ1-4,-,CASSLVGTGDEKLFF,TGTGCCAGCAGCTTGGTAGGGACGGGGGATGAAAAACTGTTTTTT
-,TRBV28,TRBJ1-2,-,CASSETPNRASGYTF,TGTGCCAGCAGTGAAACACCCAACAGGGCCAGCGGCTACACCTTC
-,TRBV29-1,TRBJ1-5,-,CSVVSGNQPQHF,TGCAGCGTGGTGAGCGGCAATCAGCCCCAGCATTTT
-,TRBV6-1,TRBJ2-2,-,CASSEEAFGELFF,TGTGCCAGCAGTGAGGAGGCTTTCGGGGAGCTGTTTTTT
-,TRBV28,TRBJ2-2,once,CASRQGRGVTGELFF,TGTGCCAGCAGACAGGGTAGGGGGGTCACCGGGGAGCTGTTTTTT
-,TRBV4-3,TRBJ1-5,-,CASSQSVNQPQHF,TGCGCCAGCAGCCAGTCGGTTAATCAGCCCCAGCATTTT
-,TRBV6-6,TRBJ1-5,-,CAAALQGYQPQHF,TGTGCCGCGGCCCTACAGGGTTATCAGCCCCAGCATTTT
-,TRBV11-2,TRBJ2-1,-,CASSLSFRTGEQFF,TGTGCCAGCAGCTTATCTTTCCGGACCGGTGAGCAGTTCTTC
-,TRBV5-1,TRBJ2-7,-,CASSLEARPTYEQYF,TGCGCCAGCAGCTTGGAGGCAAGGCCCACCTACGAGCAGTACTTC
-,TRBV4-1,TRBJ2-2,-,CASMPRNGELFF,TGCGCCAGCATGCCCAGAAACGGGGAGCTGTTTTTT
-,TRBV30,TRBJ2-5,once,CAWSGGAETQYF,TGTGCCTGGAGTGGTGGGGCAGAGACCCAGTACTTC
-,TRBV13,TRBJ1-2,-,CASSLNRALPNYGYTF,TGTGCCAGCAGCTTAAACAGGGCCCTCCCTAACTATGGCTACACCTTC
-,TRBV28,TRBJ2-2,-,CASSFSTGANTGELFF,TGTGCCAGCAGTTTCTCGACAGGAGCGAACACCGGGGAGCTGTTTTTT
-,TRBV7-9,TRBJ1-2,few,CASSSGTNYGYTF,TGTGCCAGCAGCTCCGGGACTAACTATGGCTACACCTTC
-,TRBV11-2,TRBJ2-7,-,CASSRNGGAGYTYEQYF,TGTGCCAGCAGCCGCAATGGAGGGGCAGGGTACACCTACGAGCAGTACTTC
-,TRBV2,TRBJ2-3,-,CASSEAWGSGTSQYF,TGTGCCAGCAGTGAAGCTTGGGGGTCTGGGACATCGCAGTATTTT
-,TRBV5-5,TRBJ2-1,-,CASSAAGEQFF,TGTGCCAGCAGTGCGGCGGGAGAGCAGTTCTTC
-,TRBV5-4,TRBJ1-1,-,CASSYTGLNTEAFF,TGTGCCAGCAGTTATACAGGGTTGAACACTGAAGCTTTCTTT
-,TRBV18,TRBJ1-1,-,CASSSTVRSGGTEAFF,TGTGCCAGCTCATCAACCGTCCGTTCGGGGGGCACTGAAGCTTTCTTT
-,TRBV5-1,TRBJ2-7,-,CASSLATGIVNEQYF,TGCGCCAGCAGCTTGGCAACAGGTATCGTCAACGAGCAGTACTTC
-,TRBV2,TRBJ1-3,once,CASSESGNTIYF,TGTGCCAGCAGTGAAAGTGGAAACACCATATATTTT
-,TRBV20-1,TRBJ2-5,-,CSGGAGETQYF,TGCAGTGGAGGGGCGGGAGAGACCCAGTACTTC
-,TRBV5-4,TRBJ2-5,-,CASSSLGGVETQYF,TGTGCCAGCAGCTCCTTGGGGGGCGTGGAGACCCAGTACTTC
TRBD1,TRBV5-1,TRBJ2-2,-,CASYRTGGSGELFF,TGCGCCAGCTATCGGACAGGGGGGTCCGGGGAGCTGTTTTTT
TRBD1,TRBV7-9,TRBJ2-7,-,CASSLGQGAVRDYEQYF,TGTGCCAGCAGCCTAGGACAGGGGGCCGTGAGAGACTACGAGCAGTACTTC
TRBD2,TRBV27,TRBJ2-7,-,CASSTGRGSGLAVYEQYF,TGTGCCAGCAGTACGGGTAGGGGATCGGGACTAGCGGTCTACGAGCAGTACTTC
TRBD1,TRBV5-7,TRBJ2-4,-,CASSPGTGFNIQYF,TGTGCCAGCAGCCCCGGGACAGGGTTTAACATTCAGTACTTC
-,TRBV15,TRBJ2-7,once,CATSWGVGEQYF,TGTGCCACCAGCTGGGGGGTTGGCGAGCAGTACTTC
-,TRBV6-4,TRBJ2-7,-,CASKWAAGSHEQYF,TGTGCCAGCAAATGGGCGGCAGGGAGTCACGAGCAGTACTTC
-,TRBV6-1,TRBJ1-1,-,CASSQTVQTEAFF,TGTGCCAGCAGTCAGACAGTTCAGACTGAAGCTTTCTTT
-,TRBV5-6,TRBJ1-5,-,CASSLFGTVNQPQHF,TGTGCCAGCAGCTTGTTTGGGACGGTCAATCAGCCCCAGCATTTT
-,TRBV11-3,TRBJ2-3,-,CASTRTHSTDTQYF,TGTGCCAGCACCCGCACCCATAGCACAGATACGCAGTATTTT
TRBD2,TRBV28,TRBJ2-1,-,CASSPEREGNEQFF,TGTGCCAGCAGTCCTGAGCGGGAGGGGAATGAGCAGTTCTTC
-,TRBV27,TRBJ2-5,-,CASSRTGETQYF,TGTGCCAGCAGCCGAACGGGGGAGACCCAGTACTTC
-,TRBV28,TRBJ2-1,-,CASTQGAGYSEQFF,TGTGCCAGCACCCAAGGGGCAGGCTATAGTGAGCAGTTCTTC
TRBD1,TRBV27,TRBJ2-3,-,CASSPESRGRDTQYF,TGTGCCAGCAGTCCCGAATCCAGGGGGAGAGATACGCAGTATTTT
-,TRBV2,TRBJ1-5,once,CASSYGGWPQHF,TGTGCCAGTTCCTACGGGGGATGGCCCCAGCATTTT
-,TRBV2,TRBJ1-5,once,CASNQGEGQPQHF,TGTGCCAGCAATCAGGGCGAGGGTCAGCCCCAGCATTTT
-,TRBV27,TRBJ2-4,once,CASRPSLAKNIQYF,TGTGCCAGCCGACCCTCCCTAGCCAAAAACATTCAGTACTTC
TRBD1,TRBV11-3,TRBJ2-7,-,CASSRSGTGGDEQYF,TGTGCCAGCAGCAGATCCGGGACAGGGGGCGACGAGCAGTACTTC